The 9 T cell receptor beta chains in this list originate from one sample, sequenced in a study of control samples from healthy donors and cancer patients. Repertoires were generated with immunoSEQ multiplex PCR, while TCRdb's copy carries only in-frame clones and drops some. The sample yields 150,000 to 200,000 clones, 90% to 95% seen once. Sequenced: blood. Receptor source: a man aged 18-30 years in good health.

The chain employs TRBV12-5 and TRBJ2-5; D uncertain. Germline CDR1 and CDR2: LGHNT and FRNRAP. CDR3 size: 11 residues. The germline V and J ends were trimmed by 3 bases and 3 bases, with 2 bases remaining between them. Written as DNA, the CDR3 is TGTGCTAGTGGTTTCGAAGAGACCCAGTACTTC. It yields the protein CASGFEETQYF.

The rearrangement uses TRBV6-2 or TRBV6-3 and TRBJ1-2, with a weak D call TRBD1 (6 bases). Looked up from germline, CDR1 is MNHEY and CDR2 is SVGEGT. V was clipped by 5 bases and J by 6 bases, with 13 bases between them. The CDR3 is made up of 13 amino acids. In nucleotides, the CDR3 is TGTGCCAGCAGTGGGCGGACAGATGATGGCTACACCTTC. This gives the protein CASSGRTDDGYTF.

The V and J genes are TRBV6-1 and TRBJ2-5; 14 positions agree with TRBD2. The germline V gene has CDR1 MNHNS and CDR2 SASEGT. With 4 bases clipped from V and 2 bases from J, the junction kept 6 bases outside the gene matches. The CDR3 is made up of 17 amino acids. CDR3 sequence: CASSAPGLAGVQETQYF. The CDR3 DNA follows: TGTGCCAGCAGTGCTCCGGGACTAGCGGGGGTACAAGAGACCCAGTACTTC.

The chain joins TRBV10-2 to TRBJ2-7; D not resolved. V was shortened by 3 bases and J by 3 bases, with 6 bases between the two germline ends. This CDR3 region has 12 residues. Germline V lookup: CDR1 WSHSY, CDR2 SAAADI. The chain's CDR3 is CASSEQNYEQYF. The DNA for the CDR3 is TGCGCCAGCAGTGAACAGAACTACGAGCAGTACTTC.

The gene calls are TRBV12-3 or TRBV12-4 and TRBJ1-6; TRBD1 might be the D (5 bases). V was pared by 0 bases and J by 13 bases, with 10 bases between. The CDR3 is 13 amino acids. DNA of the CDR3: TGTGCCAGCAGTTTAGCGGCCCGGGGCCCCCTCCACTTT. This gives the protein CASSLAARGPLHF.

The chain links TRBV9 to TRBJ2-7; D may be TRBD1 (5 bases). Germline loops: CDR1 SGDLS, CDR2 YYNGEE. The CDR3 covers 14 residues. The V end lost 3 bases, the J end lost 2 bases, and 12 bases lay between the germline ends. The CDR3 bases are TGTGCCAGCAGCGCGGACACGCCTCCCTACGAGCAGTACTTC. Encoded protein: CASSADTPPYEQYF.

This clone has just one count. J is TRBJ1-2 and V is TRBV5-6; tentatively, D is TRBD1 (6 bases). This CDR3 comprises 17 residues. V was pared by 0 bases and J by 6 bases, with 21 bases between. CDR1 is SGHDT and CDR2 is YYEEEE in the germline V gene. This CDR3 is CASSLESLGADLDGYTF. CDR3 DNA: TGTGCCAGCAGCTTGGAATCCCTGGGGGCAGACCTGGATGGCTACACCTTC.

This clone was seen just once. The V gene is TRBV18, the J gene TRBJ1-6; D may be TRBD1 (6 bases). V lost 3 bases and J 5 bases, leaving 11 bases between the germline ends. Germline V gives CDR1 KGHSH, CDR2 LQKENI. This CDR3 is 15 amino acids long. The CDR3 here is CASSPRSGDNSPLHF. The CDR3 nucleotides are TGTGCCAGCTCACCCCGGTCAGGGGATAATTCACCCCTCCACTTT.

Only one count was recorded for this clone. DNA of the CDR3: TGTGCCAGCAGCGTAGGGGCCTATAATTCACCCCTCCACTTT. Its translation: CASSVGAYNSPLHF. The chain has TRBV9 and TRBJ1-6; D gene ambiguous. CDR3 size: 14 residues. CDR1 is SGDLS and CDR2 is YYNGEE in the germline V gene. V lost 0 bases and J 2 bases, leaving 3 bases between the germline ends.